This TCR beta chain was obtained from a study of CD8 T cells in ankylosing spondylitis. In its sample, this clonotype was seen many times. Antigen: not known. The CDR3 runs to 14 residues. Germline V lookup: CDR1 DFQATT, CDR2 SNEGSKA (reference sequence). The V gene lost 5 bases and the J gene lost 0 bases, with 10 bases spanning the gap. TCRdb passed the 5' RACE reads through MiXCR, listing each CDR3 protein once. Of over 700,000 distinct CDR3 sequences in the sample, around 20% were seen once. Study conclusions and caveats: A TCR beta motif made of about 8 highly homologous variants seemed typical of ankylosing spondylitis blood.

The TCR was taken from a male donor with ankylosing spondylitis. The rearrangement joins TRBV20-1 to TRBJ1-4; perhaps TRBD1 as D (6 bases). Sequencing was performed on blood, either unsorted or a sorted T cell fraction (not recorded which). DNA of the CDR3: TGCAGTGCTGGTACAGGGTCAACTAATGAAAAACTGTTTTTT. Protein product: CSAGTGSTNEKLFF.